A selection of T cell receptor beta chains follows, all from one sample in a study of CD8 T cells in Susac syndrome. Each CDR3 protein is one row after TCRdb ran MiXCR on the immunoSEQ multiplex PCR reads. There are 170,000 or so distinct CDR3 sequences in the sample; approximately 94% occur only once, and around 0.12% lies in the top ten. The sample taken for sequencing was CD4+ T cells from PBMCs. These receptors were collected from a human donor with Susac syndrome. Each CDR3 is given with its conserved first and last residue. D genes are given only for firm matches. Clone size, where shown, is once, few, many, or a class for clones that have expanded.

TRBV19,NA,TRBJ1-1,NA,TGTGCCAGTAGTCCTACGACAGCCCAATCGGAAGCTTTCTTT,CASSPTTAQSEAFF
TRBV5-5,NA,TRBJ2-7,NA,TGTGCCAGCAGCCCGGTAAGCGGCGCCTACGAGCAGTACTTC,CASSPVSGAYEQYF
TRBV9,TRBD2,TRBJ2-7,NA,TGTGCCAGCAGCGTAGACGGCGCGGGGGGGGAGCAGTACTTC,CASSVDGAGGEQYF
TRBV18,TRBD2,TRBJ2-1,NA,TGTGCCAGCTCACCAGAGCGGGGGCCCTACAATGAGCAGTTCTTC,CASSPERGPYNEQFF
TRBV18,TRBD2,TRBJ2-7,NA,TGTGCCAGCTCACCGGTAAGAAGGGCTAGCGGGCCCCACGAGCAGTACTTC,CASSPVRRASGPHEQYF
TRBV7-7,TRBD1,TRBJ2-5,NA,TGTGCTAGCAGCTCCGGGACAGGGGGGCAAGAGACCCAGTACTTC,CASSSGTGGQETQYF
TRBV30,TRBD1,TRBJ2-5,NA,TGTGCCTGGAGTGCACTGGACAGGGGGCGTCAAGAGACCCAGTACTTC,CAWSALDRGRQETQYF
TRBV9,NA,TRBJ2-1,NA,TGTGCCAGCAGCCCGGGACCCAGCTCCTACAATGAGCAGTTCTTC,CASSPGPSSYNEQFF
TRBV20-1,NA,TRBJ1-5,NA,TGCAGTGCTAGAGATGGGATCGGTGCCTTGAGGCCCCAGCATTTT,CSARDGIGALRPQHF
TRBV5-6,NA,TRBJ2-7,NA,TGTGCCAGCAGCCTTCGGACTCGCTCCTACGAGCAGTACTTC,CASSLRTRSYEQYF
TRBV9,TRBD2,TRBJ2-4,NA,TGTGCCAGCAGCCCTAGCGGGTCGGAGGGAAACATTCAGTACTTC,CASSPSGSEGNIQYF
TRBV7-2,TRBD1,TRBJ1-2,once,TGTGCCAGCAGCTTAGTTACTCAGGGGGACTATGGCTACACCTTC,CASSLVTQGDYGYTF
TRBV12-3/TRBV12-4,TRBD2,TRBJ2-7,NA,TGTGCCAGCAGTTTCCCGGGACTACCCCAGTACTTC,CASSFPGLPQYF
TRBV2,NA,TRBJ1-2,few,TGTGCCAGCAGTAGCCAGGGGTATGGCTACACCTTC,CASSSQGYGYTF
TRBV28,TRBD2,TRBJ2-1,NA,TGTGCCAGCAGTGACCTGGGACTAGCGGTCAATGAGCAGTTCTTC,CASSDLGLAVNEQFF
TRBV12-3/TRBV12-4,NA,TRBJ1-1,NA,TGTGCCAGCAGGGACGGGACCCTTAGGGCTGAAGCTTTCTTT,CASRDGTLRAEAFF
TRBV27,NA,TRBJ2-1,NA,TGTGCCAGCAAGATCGGGCAGGCAATCTACAATGAGCAGTTCTTC,CASKIGQAIYNEQFF